These 21 T cell receptor beta chains originate from one sample sequenced in a study of CD8 T cells in ankylosing spondylitis (dated by TCRdb to about 2017). Receptor libraries were prepared by 5' RACE. The run used an Illumina HiSeq 2500. The public reads were reanalyzed by TCRdb: fastp trimming at Q25, MiXCR alignment, in-frame beta chains only. Entries that share a CDR3 protein sequence are merged under the most common genes and DNA. This sample lists about 260,000 distinct CDR3 sequences; 20% were detected once. The ten largest clones add up to less than 9.5% of the sample. Sequencing input: blood, either unsorted or a sorted T cell fraction (not recorded which). The receptors here all came from a male donor with ankylosing spondylitis or in good health (not recorded which).

This clonotype was counted at least ten times. This rearrangement joins TRBV20-1 to TRBJ2-1; TRBD2 aligns across 7 bases. Germline values: CDR1 DFQATT, CDR2 SNEGSKA (reference sequence). The CDR3 spans 15 residues. Trimming removed 1 base from V and 5 bases from J; junction bases left unmatched: 8. Written as DNA, the CDR3 is TGCAGTGCTAGAGGACAGCGGGGTGGGCACAATGAGCAGTTCTTC. Translation gives CSARGQRGGHNEQFF.

The rearrangement joins TRBV5-1 to TRBJ1-2; no clear D gene. From germline, CDR1 is SGHRS and CDR2 YFSETQ. The CDR3 contains 13 residues. The germline V and J ends were trimmed by 1 base and 7 bases, with 11 bases remaining between them. The CDR3 loop is CASSLMDRGGYTF. DNA of the CDR3: TGCGCCAGCAGCTTGATGGATCGTGGTGGCTACACCTTC.

The chain couples TRBV29-1 to TRBJ2-3; 10 nucleotides agree with TRBD2. This CDR3 spans 14 amino acids. The junction had 4 bases not matched to a gene; V was cut back by 5 bases and J by 2 bases. Germline CDR1 SQVTM, CDR2 ANQGSEA. CDR3 nucleotide sequence: TGCAGCGTTCTCCTAGCGGGGGCCACAGATACGCAGTATTTT. Amino acids: CSVLLAGATDTQYF.

The rearrangement joins TRBV29-1 to TRBJ2-6; 8 positions match TRBD1. The CDR3 is 13 amino acids. J was trimmed by 4 bases and V by 7 bases; bases with no gene match: 3. Per germline, CDR1 SQVTM and CDR2 ANQGSEA. This CDR3 reads CSATGAGANVLTF. In DNA form, the CDR3 reads TGCAGCGCGACAGGGGCCGGGGCCAACGTCCTGACTTTC.

This clonotype occurred a few times. The chain links TRBV5-1 to TRBJ1-2; 7 bases are a match to TRBD1. After removal of 0 bases from V and 5 bases from J, the junction contained 4 bases not matched to a gene. CDR3 length: 14 amino acids. Per germline, CDR1 SGHRS and CDR2 YFSETQ. The CDR3, as DNA: TGCGCCAGCAGCTTGGAGGAGGGGGCGTATGGCTACACCTTC. Translating it yields CASSLEEGAYGYTF.

This chain connects TRBV12-3 or TRBV12-4 to TRBJ2-5; possible D gene TRBD2, 6 bases. With 6 bases removed from V and 1 base from J, the gap between germline ends came to 15 bases. The CDR3 runs 15 residues. The CDR3 DNA is TGTGCCAGCAGCGCTGTTTGGGGGGTCCAAGAGACCCAGTACTTC. Amino acids: CASSAVWGVQETQYF.

The gene calls are TRBV15 and TRBJ2-3; tentatively, D is TRBD2 (5 bases). The V gene's germline CDR1 is LNHNV and CDR2 YYDKDF (reference sequence). V gave up 3 bases and J gave up 0 bases, with 10 bases separating them. This CDR3 is built from 15 residues. The CDR3 region is CATSSWRTSTDTQYF. CDR3 sequence (DNA): TGTGCCACCAGCAGTTGGAGGACTAGCACAGATACGCAGTATTTT.

This clonotype was seen at least ten times. This sequence joins TRBV20-1 and TRBJ1-2; a possible D gene is TRBD1 (6 bases). V was clipped by 4 bases and J by 1 base, with 10 bases between them. The germline CDR1 and CDR2 sequences are DFQATT and SNEGSKA (reference sequence). The CDR3 spans 13 residues. The CDR3: CSATGVNNYGYTF. The CDR3 DNA reads as TGCAGTGCTACAGGGGTGAATAACTATGGCTACACCTTC.

Regarding this clonotype: Since a much larger clone is just one base distant, this may be a read error. V is TRBV5-1 and J is TRBJ1-1, with D unclear. The CDR3 contains 14 residues. With 3 bases removed from V and 5 bases from J, the gap between germline ends came to 14 bases. Germline CDR1 reads SGHRS; CDR2 reads YFSETQ. The CDR3 nucleotides read TGCGCCAGCAGCTCTCGGCCAGAGGGAACTGAAGCTTTCTTT. This encodes CASSSRPEGTEAFF.

This clonotype was picked up a small number of times. The chain carries TRBV3-1 and TRBJ1-4; a weak D match, TRBD1 (5 bases). Germline CDR1 LGHDT, CDR2 YNNKEL (reference sequence). V lost 0 bases, J lost 0 bases, and 11 bases lay in between. The CDR3 covers 17 residues. The chain's CDR3 is CASSQDWQGATNEKLFF. CDR3 DNA sequence: TGTGCCAGCAGCCAAGATTGGCAGGGCGCAACTAATGAAAAACTGTTTTTT.

This clonotype was detected many times. The chain combines TRBV2 with TRBJ2-2, with TRBD2 as a possible D gene (5 bases). Trimming took off 8 bases at V and 5 bases at J, with 15 bases between the two ends. CDR1 is SNHLY and CDR2 is FYNNEI in the germline V gene. The CDR3 length is 14 residues. The CDR3 sequence: CASSFGVGTGELFF. The CDR3 bases are TGTGCCAGCTCTTTCGGGGTAGGGACCGGGGAGCTGTTTTTT. Full variable domain (missing parts from reference TRBV2 and TRBJ2-2): EPEVTQTPSHQVTQMGQEVILRCVPISNHLYFYWYRQILGQKVEFLVSFYNNEISEKSEIFDDQFSVERPDGSNFTLKIRSTKLEDSAMYFCASSFGVGTGELFFGEGSRLTVL.

V usage is TRBV24-1 and J usage is TRBJ2-5, with TRBD2 matching over 8 bases. CDR1 and CDR2 (germline): KGHDR, SFDVKD. This CDR3 spans 15 amino acids. V trimming: 3 bases; J trimming: 2 bases; junction bases outside the gene matches: 4. The CDR3 spells CATSDRVAGQETQYF. CDR3 DNA sequence: TGTGCCACCAGTGATCGGGTAGCGGGGCAAGAGACCCAGTACTTC.

The chain employs TRBV5-1 and TRBJ2-3; 10 bases are shared with TRBD2. CDR1 is SGHRS and CDR2 is YFSETQ in the germline V gene. V shed 3 bases, J shed 4 bases, and the junction held 14 bases outside the gene matches. The CDR3 has 18 residues. The CDR3 DNA reads TGCGCCAGCAGCTCCCACCCCACTAGCGGGACTTCTCCAGATACGCAGTATTTT. It specifies CASSSHPTSGTSPDTQYF.

This clonotype was detected only a few times. The chain employs TRBV3-1 and TRBJ2-4; 12 bases match TRBD2. V gave up 2 bases and J gave up 7 bases; unmatched junction bases: 9. The CDR3 is made up of 17 amino acids. The V gene's germline CDR1 is LGHDT and CDR2 YNNKEL (reference sequence). This chain's CDR3 is CASSQLPSGRAGNIQYF. The CDR3 region has the DNA TGTGCCAGCAGCCAATTACCTAGCGGGAGGGCCGGGAACATTCAGTACTTC.

The table lists this clonotype with a few counts. The V and J genes are TRBV19 and TRBJ2-2; 13 positions agree with TRBD2. Germline CDR1 and CDR2: LNHDA and SQIVND (reference sequence). The V and J ends lost 11 bases and 4 bases, in that order; junction bases with no gene match: 7. The CDR3 extends over 15 amino acids. The CDR3 is CAGTSGDFGTGELFF. The CDR3 DNA is TGTGCCGGGACTAGCGGGGATTTTGGCACCGGGGAGCTGTTTTTT. Using reference TRBV19 and TRBJ2-2 for the parts outside the CDR3, the full variable domain is DGGITQSPKYLFRKEGQNVTLSCEQNLNHDAMYWYRQDPGQGLRLIYYSQIVNDFQKGDIAEGYSVSREKKESFPLTVTSAQKNPTAFYLCAGTSGDFGTGELFFGEGSRLTVL.

Many counts were recorded for this clonotype. The rearrangement links TRBV12-3 or TRBV12-4 to TRBJ2-5, with 11 bases matching TRBD1. Trimming cost V 8 bases and J 5 bases; bases outside gene matches: 13. This CDR3 spans 16 amino acids. The CDR3 here is CASSPPRTGGPETQYF. CDR3 nucleotides: TGTGCCAGCTCTCCACCCCGGACAGGGGGCCCGGAGACCCAGTACTTC.

Only a few counts were recorded for this clonotype. One junction end does not reproduce the germline sequence, and a read error may be involved. The chain carries TRBV12-3 or TRBV12-4 and TRBJ1-2; possibly TRBD1 for D (5 bases). The CDR3 extends over 15 amino acids. The CDR3 is CVSSLGVLLNYGYTF. The CDR3 coding sequence is TGTGTCAGCAGTTTAGGGGTCCTTCTTAACTATGGCTACACCTTC.

This clonotype was counted between two and nine times. The chain is built from TRBV28 and TRBJ1-3; 7 bases match TRBD1. Trimming took 5 bases from V and 0 from J; bases not matched to a gene: 10. Per the germline V gene, CDR1 is MDHEN and CDR2 is SYDVKM. This CDR3 is built from 17 residues. CDR3 region: CASSLNRGLSSGNTIYF. In DNA, the CDR3 is TGTGCCAGCAGTCTCAACAGGGGACTCAGCTCTGGAAACACCATATATTTT.

As to this clonotype: A much larger clone lies one base from this, so it may be a read error. The V call is TRBV12-3 or TRBV12-4, the J call TRBJ1-5; a possible D gene is TRBD1 (5 bases). CDR3 size: 14 residues. In nucleotides, the CDR3 is TGTACCAGCAGTCTGGGGGTTAGCAATCAGCCCCAGCATTTT. Protein product: CTSSLGVSNQPQHF.

The J gene is TRBJ1-5, the V gene TRBV5-1, with 9 bases that match TRBD1. The CDR3 contains 14 residues. The germline CDR1 and CDR2 sequences are SGHRS and YFSETQ. With 2 bases clipped from V and 5 bases from J, the junction kept 2 bases outside the gene matches. CDR3 DNA sequence: TGCGCCAGCAGCTTACAGGGGGCGGATCAGCCCCAGCATTTT. Its translation is CASSLQGADQPQHF.

This clonotype has more than one count but fewer than ten. The genes are TRBV20-1 and TRBJ2-7, with D tentatively TRBD2 (5 bases). This CDR3 contains 15 residues. The V gene's germline CDR1 is DFQATT and CDR2 SNEGSKA (reference sequence). Trimming removed 0 bases at V and 2 bases at J, with 14 bases between. The CDR3 DNA reads as TGCAGTGCTAGAGATCTTGAGGGATCGACCTACGAGCAGTACGTC. Translation gives CSARDLEGSTYEQYV.